The 28 T cell receptor beta chains presented below share a single source sample, sequenced in a study of OX40 agonist ivuxolimab in advanced cancers. Repertoires were generated with immunoSEQ multiplex PCR, while TCRdb's copy carries only in-frame clones and drops some. The data contain approximately 50,000 clones, 70% to 80% of them seen just once; the ten biggest clones take up 3.9%. The sample was CD4+ or CD8+ T cells sorted from blood, taken in a trial of the OX40 agonist ivuxolimab. Receptors originate from an adult with an advanced solid tumor such as melanoma, head and neck, liver or kidney cancer.

The CDR3 DNA follows: TGCGCCAGCAGCCAAGAGATGGGTGGCACAGATACGCAGTATTTT. It codes for CASSQEMGGTDTQYF. The chain couples TRBV4-1 to TRBJ2-3; D is unresolved. Germline loops: CDR1 MGHRA, CDR2 YSYEKL. Trimming shortened V by 0 bases and J by 1 base, and 8 bases separated the two germline ends. The CDR3 is 15 amino acids.

In this sample, this clone turned up a few times. This chain uses TRBV10-3 with TRBJ1-1; D remains ambiguous. Germline loops: CDR1 ENHRY, CDR2 SYGVKD. V lost 2 bases, J lost 0 bases, and 4 bases lay in between. This CDR3 is 13 amino acids long. The DNA for the CDR3 is TGTGCCATCAGTGAGGAGGTGAACACTGAAGCTTTCTTT. Translation: CAISEEVNTEAFF.

To note about this clone: This same CDR3 is encoded by further DNA sequences in the sample. This chain links TRBV7-6 with TRBJ2-3, with TRBD2 identical over 8 bases. The CDR3 is 21 residues long. Germline loops: CDR1 SGHVS, CDR2 FNYEAQ. V was clipped by 2 bases and J by 2 bases; unmatched bases: 21. The CDR3 DNA sequence: TGTGCCAGCAGCTTATGGCGAAGATTTCATAATTCCGGGGGGGCCACAGATACGCAGTATTTT. It is translated as CASSLWRRFHNSGGATDTQYF. The full variable domain, completed using reference TRBV7-6 and TRBJ2-3, is GAGVSQSPRYKVTKRGQDVALRCDPISGHVSLYWYRQALGQGPEFLTYFNYEAQQDKSGLPNDRFSAERPEGSISTLTIQRTEQRDSAMYRCASSLWRRFHNSGGATDTQYFGPGTRLTVL.

The chain combines TRBV14 with TRBJ1-2; 8 nucleotides line up with TRBD1. J was trimmed by 3 bases and V by 5 bases; bases with no gene match: 5. This CDR3 contains 14 residues. Per the germline V gene, CDR1 is SGHDN and CDR2 is FVKESK. DNA for the CDR3: TGTGCCAGCAGCTGGACAGGGACCGACTATGGCTACACCTTC. It specifies CASSWTGTDYGYTF.

This chain links TRBV5-8 with TRBJ1-5, with 8 bases aligning to TRBD1. Germline V gene sequence: CDR1 SGHTS, CDR2 YDEGEE. J gave up 7 bases and V 7 bases, and 7 bases lay outside the gene matches. The CDR3 length is 13 residues. CDR3 protein: CASSPDRGQPQHF. The CDR3 DNA reads TGTGCCAGCTCCCCTGACAGGGGCCAGCCCCAGCATTTT.

V and J are TRBV30 and TRBJ1-5; D gene ambiguous. The CDR3 has 13 residues. Germline values: CDR1 GTSNPN, CDR2 SVGIG (reference sequence). V dropped 3 bases and J dropped 9 bases, with 15 bases sitting between them. The CDR3 nucleotides read TGTGCCTGGAGCCCCCGGCGGGCCGGGCCCCAGCATTTT. Its translation is CAWSPRRAGPQHF.

The chain recombines TRBV15 with TRBJ2-7, with a weak D call TRBD2 (6 bases). This CDR3 is 15 amino acids long. Germline lookup yields CDR1 LNHNV and CDR2 YYDKDF (reference sequence). Trimming left V 1 base short and J 2 bases short, with 12 bases between. The CDR3 spells CATSRGMAGTYEQYF. CDR3 nucleotides: TGTGCCACCAGCAGAGGGATGGCGGGAACCTACGAGCAGTACTTC.

This chain uses TRBV7-9 with TRBJ1-2; TRBD1 might be the D (6 bases). The CDR3 covers 15 residues. Germline values: CDR1 SEHNR, CDR2 FQNEAQ (reference sequence). Deletions cut 1 base from V and 3 bases from J, with 12 bases between. The DNA for the CDR3 is TGTGCCAGCAGCTTAGAGGCGACAGGAGACTATGGCTACACCTTC. Translating it yields CASSLEATGDYGYTF.

This chain joins TRBV2 and TRBJ2-3, with TRBD2 matching 11 bases. CDR3 length equals 13 residues. Germline V lookup: CDR1 SNHLY, CDR2 FYNNEI. Here the CDR3 reads CVTTSGRTDTQYF. The CDR3 region has the DNA TGTGTCACTACTAGCGGGAGAACAGATACGCAGTATTTT.

This chain uses TRBV27 with TRBJ1-5; D is possibly TRBD1 (5 bases). The V end was cut by 10 bases, the J end by 1 base, with 20 bases between. CDR1 is MNHEY, CDR2 SMNVEV, per germline (reference sequence). This CDR3 region has 16 residues. The CDR3 sequence is CATRDGGGRSNQPQHF. For the CDR3, the DNA is TGTGCCACCAGGGATGGGGGTGGGAGAAGCAATCAGCCCCAGCATTTT.

The V gene is TRBV5-1, the J gene TRBJ2-3; 10 positions match TRBD1. Trimming took 4 bases from V and 8 from J; bases not matched to a gene: 13. The length of the CDR3 is 16 residues. CDR1 is SGHRS, CDR2 YFSETQ, per germline. The CDR3, as DNA: TGCGCCAGCAGCCTTGGGGGGACAGGGGAATCTGCTACGCAGTATTTT. As protein: CASSLGGTGESATQYF.

The chain recombines TRBV18 with TRBJ1-1, with D hard to call. CDR1 is KGHSH and CDR2 is LQKENI in the germline V gene. Between the trimmed V and J ends, which lost 4 bases and 2 bases, there was a span of 5 bases. The CDR3 totals 12 residues. CDR3 amino acids: CASSRANTEAFF. Written as DNA, the CDR3 is TGTGCCAGCTCACGGGCAAACACTGAAGCTTTCTTT.

The gene calls are TRBV29-1 and TRBJ2-3, with TRBD2 matching 10 bases. V dropped 4 bases and J dropped 2; count of bases not matched to a gene: 3. The germline V gene has CDR1 SQVTM and CDR2 ANQGSEA. The CDR3 totals 14 residues. The CDR3 spells CSVGLAGNTDTQYF. The CDR3 region has the DNA TGCAGCGTTGGACTAGCGGGTAACACAGATACGCAGTATTTT.

The gene calls are TRBV6-5 and TRBJ1-2; 11 positions match TRBD1. CDR3 length: 14 residues. Unmatched junction bases numbered 6, after V lost 0 bases and J lost 12 bases. Germline CDR1 is MNHEY and CDR2 is SVGAGI. The CDR3 coding sequence is TGTGCCAGCAGTTACTCGTTGGGACAGGGGGACAACACCTTC. Protein product: CASSYSLGQGDNTF.

This clone was counted only a few times. The chain recombines TRBV28 with TRBJ2-1, with TRBD2 as a possible D gene (5 bases). Germline V gene data show CDR1 as MDHEN and CDR2 as SYDVKM. V lost 6 bases and J lost 4, with 16 bases in between. The CDR3 loop spans 15 amino acids. This chain's CDR3 is CASSLGLPPYNEQFF. The CDR3 nucleotides are TGTGCCAGCAGCCTCGGACTCCCCCCTTACAATGAGCAGTTCTTC.

J is TRBJ1-5 and V is TRBV19; 11 nucleotides align to TRBD1. V gave up 1 base and J gave up 5 bases; unmatched junction bases: 4. This CDR3 comprises 16 residues. Germline-derived CDR1 and CDR2 are LNHDA and SQIVND (reference sequence). The CDR3 protein is CASSIAGTGGDQPQHF. The CDR3 DNA sequence: TGTGCCAGTAGTATAGCCGGGACAGGGGGAGATCAGCCCCAGCATTTT.

The chain joins TRBV6-1 to TRBJ2-7; 11 bases are a match to TRBD2. Trimming cost V 5 bases and J 3 bases; bases outside gene matches: 3. Germline V gene sequence: CDR1 MNHNS, CDR2 SASEGT. The CDR3 is 14 amino acids. In DNA, the CDR3 is TGTGCCAGCAGTTGGACTAGCGGGCTCTACGAGCAGTACTTC. This encodes CASSWTSGLYEQYF.

This clone appeared a single time. The chain recombines TRBV7-8 with TRBJ1-3; D is ambiguous. V lost 5 bases and J lost 1, with 9 bases in between. The length of the CDR3 is 14 residues. Germline V gene sequence: CDR1 SGHVS, CDR2 FQNEAQ. DNA for the CDR3: TGTGCCAGCAGCCGCCTGGTTTCTGGAAACACCATATATTTT. Translation gives CASSRLVSGNTIYF.

The chain is built from TRBV5-1 and TRBJ2-5, with D perhaps TRBD2 (6 bases). The J call is uncertain, as TRBJ2-7 better fits the DNA end. This CDR3 contains 15 residues. CDR1 SGHRS and CDR2 YFSETQ come from the germline V gene. The CDR3 spells CASSFPGTGVYEQYF. The CDR3 bases are TGCGCCAGCAGCTTCCCCGGGACTGGGGTCTACGAGCAGTACTTC.

The chain couples TRBV19 to TRBJ1-2; no clear D gene. CDR1 is LNHDA and CDR2 is SQIVND in the germline V gene (reference sequence). The CDR3 is 14 residues long. V was shortened by 4 bases and J by 4 bases, with 13 bases between the two germline ends. CDR3 in amino acids: CASSNQEGVYGYTF. The DNA of the CDR3 is TGTGCCAGTAGTAATCAGGAGGGAGTCTATGGCTACACCTTC.

The V call is TRBV20-1, the J call TRBJ2-2; D unresolved. The CDR3 covers 11 residues. Germline assignment: CDR1 DFQATT and CDR2 SNEGSKA (reference sequence). The germline V and J ends were trimmed by 1 base and 7 bases, with 4 bases remaining between them. CDR3 nucleotide sequence: TGCAGTGCTAGAGGAGGCGGGGAGCTGTTTTTT. As protein: CSARGGGELFF.

This clone was picked up a small number of times. Different DNA sequences within this sample yield the same CDR3. V usage is TRBV6-5 and J usage is TRBJ1-2; D remains unclear. V lost 5 bases, J lost 1 base, and 2 bases lay in between. Germline lookup yields CDR1 MNHEY and CDR2 SVGAGI. The CDR3 is 11 residues long. CDR3 in amino acids: CASSDNYGYTF. The CDR3 DNA is TGTGCCAGCAGTGATAACTATGGCTACACCTTC.

The chain has TRBV5-4 and TRBJ2-2; 7 nucleotides align to TRBD1. CDR1 and CDR2 from the germline V gene are SGHNT and YYREEE (reference sequence). This CDR3 spans 16 amino acids. Trimming at V came to 4 bases and at J to 4 bases, leaving 10 bases not matched to a gene. CDR3 region: CASSPRQGLVTGELFF. The DNA of the CDR3 is TGTGCCAGCAGCCCGCGACAGGGTTTGGTCACCGGGGAGCTGTTTTTT.

This clone was seen once. The chain carries TRBV5-6 and TRBJ2-2, with a weak D call TRBD2 (7 bases). The ends were cut back, 4 bases at V and 3 bases at J, with 19 bases in the middle. The CDR3 totals 17 residues. From germline, CDR1 is SGHDT and CDR2 YYEEEE. CDR3: CASSRLLGGPDTGELFF. The CDR3 DNA is TGTGCCAGCAGCCGGCTCCTCGGGGGGCCGGACACCGGGGAGCTGTTTTTT. The full variable domain, rest sourced from reference TRBV5-6 and TRBJ2-2, is DAGVTQSPTHLIKTRGQQVTLRCSPKSGHDTVSWYQQALGQGPQFIFQYYEEEERQRGNFPDRFSGHQFPNYSSELNVNALLLGDSALYLCASSRLLGGPDTGELFFGEGSRLTVL.

The V and J genes are TRBV6-1 and TRBJ1-2, with D uncertain. V lost 4 bases, J lost 6 bases, and 9 bases lay in between. Germline V gene lookup returns CDR1 MNHNS and CDR2 SASEGT. The CDR3 runs to 12 residues. The CDR3 DNA is TGTGCCAGCAGTGCCGAGACCCATGGCTACACCTTC. Translation gives CASSAETHGYTF.

V and J are TRBV2 and TRBJ2-7; 8 positions agree with TRBD2. The germline gives CDR1 SNHLY, CDR2 FYNNEI. The CDR3 has 14 amino acids. The ends lost 3 bases at V and 3 bases at J; junction bases unmatched: 4. CDR3 in amino acids: CASSEGAGVYEQYF. The CDR3 nucleotides read TGTGCCAGCAGTGAGGGAGCGGGAGTCTACGAGCAGTACTTC.

By share, this clone ranks as medium-sized (0.01 to 0.1%). The V gene is TRBV19, the J gene TRBJ2-1; perhaps TRBD1 as D (6 bases). CDR3 length: 15 residues. V was cut by 4 bases and J by 4 bases, with 14 bases left in between. Germline CDR1 reads LNHDA; CDR2 reads SQIVND (reference sequence). CDR3 sequence reads: CASSSTGTSYNEQFF. The CDR3 nucleotides read TGTGCCAGTAGTAGTACCGGGACATCGTACAATGAGCAGTTCTTC. Full variable domain (remainder filled in from reference TRBV19 and TRBJ2-1): DGGITQSPKYLFRKEGQNVTLSCEQNLNHDAMYWYRQDPGQGLRLIYYSQIVNDFQKGDIAEGYSVSREKKESFPLTVTSAQKNPTAFYLCASSSTGTSYNEQFFGPGTRLTVL.

V usage is TRBV2 and J usage is TRBJ2-4, with 8 nucleotides matching TRBD2. The CDR3 runs to 13 residues. Germline V CDR1 and CDR2: SNHLY, FYNNEI. Germline trimming cut 7 bases from V and 5 bases from J; bases unmatched to any gene: 4. The CDR3 sequence: CASKSGGENIQYF. For the CDR3, the DNA is TGTGCCAGCAAGAGCGGGGGAGAAAACATTCAGTACTTC.